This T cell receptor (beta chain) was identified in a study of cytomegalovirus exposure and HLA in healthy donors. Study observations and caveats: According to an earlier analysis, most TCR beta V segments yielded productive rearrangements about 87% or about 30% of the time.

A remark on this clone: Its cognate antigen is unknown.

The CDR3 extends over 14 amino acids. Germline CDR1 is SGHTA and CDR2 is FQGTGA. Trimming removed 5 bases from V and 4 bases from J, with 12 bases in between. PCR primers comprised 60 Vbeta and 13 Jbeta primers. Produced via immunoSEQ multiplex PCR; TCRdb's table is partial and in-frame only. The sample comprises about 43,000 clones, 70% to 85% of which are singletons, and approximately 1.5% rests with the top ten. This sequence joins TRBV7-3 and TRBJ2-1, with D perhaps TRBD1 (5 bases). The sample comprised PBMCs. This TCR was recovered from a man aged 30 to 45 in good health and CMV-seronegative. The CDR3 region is CASSPGYGYNEQFF. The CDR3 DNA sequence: TGTGCCAGCAGCCCAGGGTATGGGTACAATGAGCAGTTCTTC.